This T cell receptor (beta chain) was observed in a study of control samples from healthy donors and cancer patients. Produced via immunoSEQ multiplex PCR; TCRdb's table is partial and in-frame only. Of 80,000 to 100,000 clones listed, roughly 89% were seen once; the top ten hold 3%. V was clipped by 7 bases and J by 0 bases, with 9 bases between them. CDR3 size: 15 residues. Per the germline V gene, CDR1 is KGHDR and CDR2 is SFDVKD. This clone is a singleton in its sample. This TCR came from a human donor in good health. The donor label of this sample is uncertain. This sequence joins TRBV24-1 and TRBJ2-6; D is possibly TRBD2 (6 bases). Sequences were obtained from blood. The CDR3 DNA reads TGTGCCACCAGCTCCGGGGGCTCTGGGGCCAACGTCCTGACTTTC. This sequence encodes CATSSGGSGANVLTF.